This T cell receptor (beta chain) derives from a study of CD8+ T cells in alopecia areata. Germline V gene data show CDR1 as SQVTM and CDR2 as ANQGSEA. The CDR3 is 12 residues long. V was clipped by 5 bases and J by 2 bases, with 10 bases between them. Treatment here: oral pan-JAK inhibitor, 5-10 mg twice daily. Using a FACSAria, the CD4+ and CD8+ T cells were sorted from the PBMCs. As the sequencing template, cDNA was produced by extracting RNA and reverse transcribing it. Profiling relied on immunoSEQ multiplex PCR, and the TCRdb table lists in-frame clones only, not all of them. The profile covers 200,000 or so clones, with roughly two fifths appearing a single time and almost 0.5% taken by the ten largest.

This clonotype was obtained from a human donor with alopecia areata. The specimen comprised CD4+ T cells sorted from blood, sampled between weeks 30 and 35, from a patient treated with tofacitinib. This rearrangement joins TRBV29-1 to TRBJ2-7; either TRBD1 or TRBD2 may supply D (5 bases each). The CDR3: CSVSRGAYEQYF. The CDR3 DNA is TGCAGCGTTTCGAGGGGAGCCTACGAGCAGTACTTC.